This T cell receptor beta chain emerged from a study of blood T cell repertoires in COVID-19. Background on the study: Whether acute or convalescent, the COVID-19 samples came from the United States, Italy and Spain.

In the authors' workflow: Estimates of nucleated cell counts were drawn from the amplification of reference gene primers. Here immunoSEQ multiplex PCR was the method, and the copy in TCRdb shows in-frame clones only, minus some. Clonal size and the V and J genes are those of that table, whereas D and trimming came from the DNA. In the table there are more than 300,000 clones, 88% of which are singletons. Cohort assignment relied on participant-reported clinical history. This clone was counted between two and nine times. Source material: PBMCs or T cells enriched from blood (not recorded which). The source is a woman between 18 and 29 years old who had recovered from COVID-19.

The CDR3 loop is CASSLALPQGGNTIYF. Written as DNA, the CDR3 is TGTGCCAGCAGCTTGGCCCTACCGCAGGGTGGAAACACCATATATTTT. J is TRBJ1-3 and V is TRBV5-4; maybe TRBD1 (5 bases). V was shortened by 0 bases and J by 3 bases, with 13 bases between the two germline ends. CDR3 length: 16 amino acids. Per germline, CDR1 SGHNT and CDR2 YYREEE (reference sequence).